A single sample gave rise to the 8 T cell receptor beta chains below, sequenced in a study of cytomegalovirus exposure and HLA in healthy donors. The PCR made use of 60 Vbeta and 13 Jbeta primers. The repertoire was sequenced with immunoSEQ multiplex PCR; TCRdb's copy has only in-frame clones and lacks some. The repertoire shows roughly 73,000 clones; the top ten hold roughly 7.4%. Sequenced: PBMCs. The receptors were sampled from a female donor in good health and CMV-seropositive.

This sequence joins TRBV5-4 and TRBJ2-7; TRBD1 is a possible D gene (6 bases). This CDR3 is built from 13 residues. Trimming left V 4 bases short and J 3 bases short, with 11 bases between. Per germline, CDR1 SGHNT and CDR2 YYREEE (reference sequence). Here the CDR3 reads CASSRTDFYEQYF. The CDR3 DNA reads TGTGCCAGCAGCCGGACAGATTTCTACGAGCAGTACTTC.

This chain connects TRBV30 to TRBJ1-2, with D perhaps matching TRBD1 (6 bases). Trimming stripped 6 bases from V and 8 bases from J, with 10 bases between. CDR1 and CDR2 from the germline V gene are GTSNPN and SVGIG (reference sequence). The CDR3 extends over 10 amino acids. The chain's CDR3 is CACSGEGYTF. DNA of the CDR3: TGTGCCTGTTCAGGGGAAGGCTACACCTTC.

The chain carries TRBV18 and TRBJ1-3; weak D call: TRBD1 (6 bases). V was cut by 4 bases and J by 7 bases, with 8 bases left in between. The CDR3 has 12 residues. Germline assignment: CDR1 KGHSH and CDR2 LQKENI. The CDR3 spells CASSLDSNTIYF. The DNA for the CDR3 is TGTGCCAGCTCACTGGACAGTAACACCATATATTTT.

The chain carries TRBV7-8 and TRBJ2-7; possibly TRBD2 for D (6 bases). V gave up 7 bases and J gave up 4 bases, with 20 bases separating them. The CDR3 spans 15 residues. Germline assignment: CDR1 SGHVS and CDR2 FQNEAQ. The CDR3 region is CASTFDPRGGYEQYF. The CDR3 DNA reads as TGTGCCAGCACCTTTGACCCTCGTGGGGGGTACGAGCAGTACTTC.

The chain uses TRBV5-6 and TRBJ1-2, with 9 bases identical to TRBD1. The CDR3 spans 15 residues. The junction had 9 bases not matched to a gene; V was cut back by 4 bases and J by 5 bases. Germline CDR1 is SGHDT and CDR2 is YYEEEE. The CDR3 nucleotides read TGTGCCAGCAGCCCGGGACAGGGCAACTCGTATGGCTACACCTTC. Its protein is CASSPGQGNSYGYTF. The full variable domain, in which reference TRBV5-6 and TRBJ1-2 provide the parts outside the CDR3, is DAGVTQSPTHLIKTRGQQVTLRCSPKSGHDTVSWYQQALGQGPQFIFQYYEEEERQRGNFPDRFSGHQFPNYSSELNVNALLLGDSALYLCASSPGQGNSYGYTFGSGTRLTVV.

The rearrangement uses TRBV10-3 and TRBJ2-5; TRBD2 agrees at 7 bases. Trimming at V came to 11 bases and at J to 5 bases, leaving 2 bases not matched to a gene. Germline V gene lookup returns CDR1 ENHRY and CDR2 SYGVKD. CDR3 length equals 10 residues. CDR3 in DNA: TGTGCCGTCGGGGGGGAGACCCAGTACTTC. Its translation is CAVGGETQYF.

The genes are TRBV19 and TRBJ1-2; D perhaps matches TRBD1 (5 bases). The CDR3 runs 15 residues. CDR1 LNHDA and CDR2 SQIVND come from the germline V gene (reference sequence). Trimming removed 5 bases at V and 4 bases at J, with 17 bases between. The CDR3 region has the DNA TGTGCCAGTAGTGGAATCCCGAGACAGTCCTATGGCTACACCTTC. It codes for CASSGIPRQSYGYTF.

The chain is built from TRBV15 and TRBJ2-1; 8 nucleotides align to TRBD2. The CDR3 covers 14 residues. V dropped 8 bases and J dropped 7; count of bases not matched to a gene: 10. The germline gives CDR1 LNHNV, CDR2 YYDKDF (reference sequence). CDR3 in amino acids: CATETSGRGNEQFF. DNA of the CDR3: TGTGCCACCGAGACGAGCGGGAGAGGGAATGAGCAGTTCTTC.